This T cell receptor (beta chain) came from a study of blood T cell repertoires in COVID-19. Trimming left V 0 bases short and J 5 bases short, with 10 bases between. This CDR3 has 14 residues. Germline CDR1 and CDR2: SGHDN and FVKESK. Method: immunoSEQ multiplex PCR; TCRdb's copy keeps in-frame clones and lacks some. The sample consists of about 260,000 clones, 70% to 90% of them appearing once. In terms of age and location, participants ranged from roughly 18 to 95 years and lived in under 30 US areas. This rearrangement joins TRBV14 to TRBJ1-1, with D unresolved. The sample taken for sequencing was PBMCs or T cells enriched from blood (not recorded which). The receptor was derived from a man aged 50 to 59 who had been exposed to COVID-19. The CDR3 DNA follows: TGTGCCAGCAGCCAAGACCGAACGCGGACTGAAGCTTTCTTT. It yields the protein CASSQDRTRTEAFF.